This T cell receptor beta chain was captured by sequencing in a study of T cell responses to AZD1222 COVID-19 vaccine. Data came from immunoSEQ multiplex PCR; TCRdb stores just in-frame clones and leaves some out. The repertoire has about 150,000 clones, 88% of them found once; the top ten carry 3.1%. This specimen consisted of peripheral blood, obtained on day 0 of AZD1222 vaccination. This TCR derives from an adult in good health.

CDR3 coding DNA: TGTGCCACTAGACAGGGCCAAGAGACCCAGTACTTC. Translated: CATRQGQETQYF. The genes are TRBV10-3 and TRBJ2-5; 7 nucleotides match TRBD1. V shed 10 bases, J shed 1 base, and the junction held 3 bases outside the gene matches. The CDR3 extends over 12 amino acids. CDR1 ENHRY and CDR2 SYGVKD come from the germline V gene.